What follows describes a single T cell receptor (beta chain). What it binds is not known. The data derive from a study of cytomegalovirus exposure and HLA in healthy donors. The ends were cut back, 0 bases at V and 4 bases at J, with 13 bases in the middle. Per germline, CDR1 LNHNV and CDR2 YYDKDF (reference sequence). The CDR3 loop spans 16 amino acids. General study results and limits: Diagnosis of cytomegalovirus status made by the classifier reportedly showed high specificity and sensitivity. As immune exposure information, only CMV serostatus was available. The study carried out a later analysis of TCR beta sequences. It associated 15,000 to 20,000 of them with specific HLA alleles at a false discovery rate of 0.05.

Unrecorded immune exposure was likely among donors, who were nominally healthy when sampled. The PCR was carried out with 60 Vbeta primers and 13 Jbeta primers. Sequenced by immunoSEQ multiplex PCR; TCRdb stores in-frame clones only, minus some. The sample holds over 150,000 clones, 80% seen once. The chain has TRBV15 and TRBJ2-1; D is perhaps TRBD2 (6 bases). The sequence derives from a man aged 18 to 35 in good health and CMV-seropositive. The sample was PBMCs. DNA of the CDR3: TGTGCCACCAGCAGAGATCGTGCGGGGCTTTACAATGAGCAGTTCTTC. Translating gives CATSRDRAGLYNEQFF.